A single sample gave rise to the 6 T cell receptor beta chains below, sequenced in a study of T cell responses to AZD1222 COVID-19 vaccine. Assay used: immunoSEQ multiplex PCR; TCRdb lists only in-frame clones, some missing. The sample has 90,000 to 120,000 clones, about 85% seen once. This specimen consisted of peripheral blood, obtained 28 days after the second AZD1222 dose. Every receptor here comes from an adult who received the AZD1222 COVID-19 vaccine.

CDR3: CASSPQPQGEGWREPQHF. DNA for the CDR3: TGCGCCAGCAGCCCCCAACCCCAGGGGGAAGGATGGAGGGAGCCCCAGCATTTT. This chain connects TRBV5-1 to TRBJ1-5; 7 positions match TRBD1. V lost 4 bases and J lost 8; bases outside the gene matches: 21. The CDR3 spans 18 residues. Germline loops: CDR1 SGHRS, CDR2 YFSETQ.

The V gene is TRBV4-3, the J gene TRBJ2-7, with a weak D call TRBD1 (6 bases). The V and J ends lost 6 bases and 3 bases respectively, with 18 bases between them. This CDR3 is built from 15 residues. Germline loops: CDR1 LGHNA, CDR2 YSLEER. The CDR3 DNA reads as TGCGCCAGCAGTCCAGGCAAGAGGGACATCTACGAGCAGTACTTC. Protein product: CASSPGKRDIYEQYF.

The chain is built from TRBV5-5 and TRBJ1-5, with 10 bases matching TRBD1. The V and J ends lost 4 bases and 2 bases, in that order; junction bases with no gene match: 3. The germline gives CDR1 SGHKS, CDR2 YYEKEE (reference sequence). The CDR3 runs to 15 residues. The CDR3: CASSGGTGGNQPQHF. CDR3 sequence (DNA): TGTGCCAGCAGCGGAGGGACAGGGGGCAATCAGCCCCAGCATTTT. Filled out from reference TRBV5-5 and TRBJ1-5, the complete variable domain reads DAGVTQSPTHLIKTRGQQVTLRCSPISGHKSVSWYQQVLGQGPQFIFQYYEKEERGRGNFPDRFSARQFPNYSSELNVNALLLGDSALYLCASSGGTGGNQPQHFGDGTRLSIL.

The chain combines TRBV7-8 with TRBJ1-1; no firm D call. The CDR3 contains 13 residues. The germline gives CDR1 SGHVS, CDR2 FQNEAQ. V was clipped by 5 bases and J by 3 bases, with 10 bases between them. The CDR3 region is CASSPRTDTEAFF. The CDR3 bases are TGTGCCAGCAGCCCCCGGACGGACACTGAAGCTTTCTTT.

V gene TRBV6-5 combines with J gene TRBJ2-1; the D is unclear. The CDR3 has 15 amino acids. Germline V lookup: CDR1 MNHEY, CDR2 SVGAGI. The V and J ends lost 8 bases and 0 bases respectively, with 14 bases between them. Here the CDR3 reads CASAAWRSSYNEQFF. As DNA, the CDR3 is TGTGCCAGCGCGGCCTGGAGAAGCTCCTACAATGAGCAGTTCTTC.

CDR3 sequence (DNA): TGTGCCAGCAGCTCTCCTCAGGGTCGGCAGCCCCAGCATTTT. It translates to CASSSPQGRQPQHF. The genes are TRBV6-5 and TRBJ1-5, with D perhaps TRBD1 (5 bases). Germline assignment: CDR1 MNHEY and CDR2 SVGAGI. CDR3 length equals 14 residues. V was cut by 6 bases and J by 7 bases, with 16 bases left in between.